The clone carrying this T cell receptor beta chain is a singleton in its sample. Antigen unknown. Here immunoSEQ multiplex PCR was the method, and the copy in TCRdb shows in-frame clones only, minus some. The sample lists about 530,000 clones; 90% to 97% were seen once. The data stem from a study of shared clonotypes between healthy human individuals. Overall study: Per-donor plates numbered three CD4 naive, three CD4 memory, two CD8 naive and one CD8 memory. Overall study results and limits: The expectation was that sequencing depth would affect clonotype sharing among donors.

This CDR3 contains 14 residues. Germline CDR1 is SEHNR and CDR2 is FQNEAQ (reference sequence). V was cut by 1 base and J by 2 bases, with 8 bases left in between. Free of recent acute infections or vaccinations, the donors were healthy HIV-negative adults. Adults of Caucasian background living in Nashville, Tennessee made up all donors. The chain links TRBV7-9 to TRBJ2-5; D ambiguous. The clonotype originates from a woman in her 30s in good health. The sample consisted of naive CD4+ T cells sorted from blood. The subset: CD45RA+ positively selected. The CDR3 DNA reads TGTGCCAGCAGCTTAGTTGGGCAGCAAGAGACCCAGTACTTC. Its protein is CASSLVGQQETQYF.